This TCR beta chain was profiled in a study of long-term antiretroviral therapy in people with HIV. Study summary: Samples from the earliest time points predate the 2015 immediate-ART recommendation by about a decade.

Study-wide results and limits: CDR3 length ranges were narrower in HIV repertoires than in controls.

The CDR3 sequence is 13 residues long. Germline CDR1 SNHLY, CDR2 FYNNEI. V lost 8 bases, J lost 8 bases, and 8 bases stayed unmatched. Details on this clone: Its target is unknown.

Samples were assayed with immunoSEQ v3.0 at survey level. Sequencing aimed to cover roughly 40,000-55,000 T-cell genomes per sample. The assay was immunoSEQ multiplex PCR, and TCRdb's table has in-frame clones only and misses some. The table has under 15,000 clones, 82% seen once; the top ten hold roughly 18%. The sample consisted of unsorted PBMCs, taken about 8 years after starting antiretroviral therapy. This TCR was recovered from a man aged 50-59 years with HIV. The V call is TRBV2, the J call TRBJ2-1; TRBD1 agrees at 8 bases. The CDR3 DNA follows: TGTGCCAGCCGAAGGGACAGGAGCGATGAGCAGTTCTTC. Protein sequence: CASRRDRSDEQFF.